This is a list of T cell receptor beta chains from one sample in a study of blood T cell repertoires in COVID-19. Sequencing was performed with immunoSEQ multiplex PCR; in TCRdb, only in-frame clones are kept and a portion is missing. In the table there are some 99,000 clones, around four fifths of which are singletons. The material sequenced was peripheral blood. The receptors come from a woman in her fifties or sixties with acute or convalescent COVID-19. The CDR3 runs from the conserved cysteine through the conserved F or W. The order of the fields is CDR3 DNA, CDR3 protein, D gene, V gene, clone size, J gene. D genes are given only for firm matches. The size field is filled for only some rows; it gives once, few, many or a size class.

CDR3 DNA: TGTGCCAGCAGTTACTCGAGTACGGGAGGCTGGACTGAAGCTTTCTTT; CDR3 protein: CASSYSSTGGWTEAFF; D gene: .; V gene: TRBV6-5; clone size: .; J gene: TRBJ1-1
CDR3 DNA: TGTGCCAGCAGCTTAGAACGACGGGTTAATCAGCCCCAGCATTTT; CDR3 protein: CASSLERRVNQPQHF; D gene: .; V gene: TRBV7-8; clone size: few; J gene: TRBJ1-5
CDR3 DNA: TGTGCCATCAGTAGACAGGAGATGAACACCGGGGAGCTGTTTTTT; CDR3 protein: CAISRQEMNTGELFF; D gene: .; V gene: TRBV10-3; clone size: .; J gene: TRBJ2-2
CDR3 DNA: TGTGCCAGCAGCGGCCCAGGGGCGCGAGGCTACACCTTC; CDR3 protein: CASSGPGARGYTF; D gene: .; V gene: TRBV6-5; clone size: .; J gene: TRBJ1-2
CDR3 DNA: TGTGCCAGCTCACCCGCAGGGGCGGCTAACACCGGGGAGCTGTTTTTT; CDR3 protein: CASSPAGAANTGELFF; D gene: .; V gene: TRBV18; clone size: .; J gene: TRBJ2-2
CDR3 DNA: TGTGCCAGCAGGGGAGGGGGGCAGCCCCAGCATTTT; CDR3 protein: CASRGGGQPQHF; D gene: .; V gene: TRBV12-3/TRBV12-4; clone size: once; J gene: TRBJ1-5
CDR3 DNA: TGCGCCAGCAGTGTAGATCGACGGGGAGATACGCAGTATTTT; CDR3 protein: CASSVDRRGDTQYF; D gene: .; V gene: TRBV10-1; clone size: .; J gene: TRBJ2-3
CDR3 DNA: TGTGCCAGCAGCCCCAGGTCCGGGGACAGGGAGGGAAAACTGTTTTTT; CDR3 protein: CASSPRSGDREGKLFF; D gene: TRBD1; V gene: TRBV5-5; clone size: .; J gene: TRBJ1-4
CDR3 DNA: TGTGCCAGCAGCCGGTCAGGGGTACCATCAGAGACCCAGTACTTC; CDR3 protein: CASSRSGVPSETQYF; D gene: .; V gene: TRBV3-1/TRBV3-2; clone size: .; J gene: TRBJ2-5
CDR3 DNA: TGTGCCTGGAGTCCAATAGGTTTACGGGACAGATACGAGCAGTACTTC; CDR3 protein: CAWSPIGLRDRYEQYF; D gene: TRBD1; V gene: TRBV30; clone size: few; J gene: TRBJ2-7
CDR3 DNA: TGTGCCAGCACCGGGGATAGGCTCGAGCAGTACTTC; CDR3 protein: CASTGDRLEQYF; D gene: .; V gene: TRBV28; clone size: .; J gene: TRBJ2-7
CDR3 DNA: TGCAGCTCCACCCAGGGCCGCGAGCAGTACTTC; CDR3 protein: CSSTQGREQYF; D gene: .; V gene: TRBV29-1; clone size: .; J gene: TRBJ2-7
CDR3 DNA: TGTGCCAGTAAGGGGGCTATGAACACTGAAGCTTTCTTT; CDR3 protein: CASKGAMNTEAFF; D gene: TRBD1; V gene: TRBV6-5; clone size: .; J gene: TRBJ1-1
CDR3 DNA: TGTGCCAGCAGCTTACCCGGTCAGAAGGGGGAGCAGTTCTTC; CDR3 protein: CASSLPGQKGEQFF; D gene: .; V gene: TRBV7-2; clone size: .; J gene: TRBJ2-1
CDR3 DNA: TGTGCCAGCAGACCTAGCGGGATCACAGATACGCAGTATTTT; CDR3 protein: CASRPSGITDTQYF; D gene: TRBD2; V gene: TRBV6-6; clone size: once; J gene: TRBJ2-3
CDR3 DNA: TGTGCCAGCCAACAGGAGCAACGCGGCTACACCTTC; CDR3 protein: CASQQEQRGYTF; D gene: .; V gene: TRBV2; clone size: .; J gene: TRBJ1-2
CDR3 DNA: TGTGCCAGCAGCATGAGGGGGTCAGATGAAAAACTGTTTTTT; CDR3 protein: CASSMRGSDEKLFF; D gene: .; V gene: TRBV3-1/TRBV3-2; clone size: .; J gene: TRBJ1-4
CDR3 DNA: TGTGCCAGCACCTCCAGGAGAGGGGATACGCAGTATTTT; CDR3 protein: CASTSRRGDTQYF; D gene: .; V gene: TRBV6-5; clone size: .; J gene: TRBJ2-3
CDR3 DNA: TGTGCCAGCCCTCCAGGGGCGGGGGGGAACACTGAAGCTTTCTTT; CDR3 protein: CASPPGAGGNTEAFF; D gene: .; V gene: TRBV18; clone size: .; J gene: TRBJ1-1
CDR3 DNA: TGTGCCAGCAGTTACAGAGGGAACACTGAAGCTTTCTTT; CDR3 protein: CASSYRGNTEAFF; D gene: .; V gene: TRBV6-5; clone size: .; J gene: TRBJ1-1
CDR3 DNA: TGCGCCAGCAGCACCACAGGTTATCGCTCCTACGAGCAGTACTTC; CDR3 protein: CASSTTGYRSYEQYF; D gene: .; V gene: TRBV5-1; clone size: .; J gene: TRBJ2-7
CDR3 DNA: TGCAGCGTTGAAGGACACACGGAATTGTACAATGAGCAGTTCTTC; CDR3 protein: CSVEGHTELYNEQFF; D gene: .; V gene: TRBV29-1; clone size: .; J gene: TRBJ2-1
CDR3 DNA: TGTGCCAGCACCGGACAGGGTGTAAGGGAAAAACTGTTTTTT; CDR3 protein: CASTGQGVREKLFF; D gene: TRBD1; V gene: TRBV18; clone size: .; J gene: TRBJ1-4
CDR3 DNA: TGTGCCAGCAGCCACAGGTGGATAAACATTCAGTACTTC; CDR3 protein: CASSHRWINIQYF; D gene: .; V gene: TRBV3-1/TRBV3-2; clone size: .; J gene: TRBJ2-4
CDR3 DNA: TGTGCCACCAGTGACCCCGGGGGAGGGGAGACCCAGTACTTC; CDR3 protein: CATSDPGGGETQYF; D gene: TRBD2; V gene: TRBV24-1; clone size: .; J gene: TRBJ2-5
CDR3 DNA: TGTGCCAGCAGCCAAGTCCGCGGGAGCCGAAGCACAGATACGCAGTATTTT; CDR3 protein: CASSQVRGSRSTDTQYF; D gene: TRBD2; V gene: TRBV3-1/TRBV3-2; clone size: .; J gene: TRBJ2-3
CDR3 DNA: TGTGCCAGCAGTTCGGGACAGGTAATAGTTGGCGAGCAGTACTTC; CDR3 protein: CASSSGQVIVGEQYF; D gene: TRBD1; V gene: TRBV28; clone size: many; J gene: TRBJ2-7
CDR3 DNA: TGTGCCAGCAGCTCCCTCCAGGGCGGGGAGCTGTTTTTT; CDR3 protein: CASSSLQGGELFF; D gene: .; V gene: TRBV5-6; clone size: .; J gene: TRBJ2-2
CDR3 DNA: TGCGCCAGCAGTGAGTCTTGGGGACACGTCTATGGCTACACCTTC; CDR3 protein: CASSESWGHVYGYTF; D gene: .; V gene: TRBV10-2; clone size: few; J gene: TRBJ1-2
CDR3 DNA: TGTGCTAGCAGCTCGACTCCCTTGGGCTCTGGGGCCAACGTCCTGACTTTC; CDR3 protein: CASSSTPLGSGANVLTF; D gene: .; V gene: TRBV7-7; clone size: .; J gene: TRBJ2-6
CDR3 DNA: TGTGCCATCAGTGAGTCGGAGCTCCGGAACACTGAAGCTTTCTTT; CDR3 protein: CAISESELRNTEAFF; D gene: .; V gene: TRBV10-3; clone size: .; J gene: TRBJ1-1
CDR3 DNA: TGTGCCAGCAGCCACAACAGGGGTGACGTGAACACTGAAGCTTTCTTT; CDR3 protein: CASSHNRGDVNTEAFF; D gene: TRBD1; V gene: TRBV3-1/TRBV3-2; clone size: .; J gene: TRBJ1-1
CDR3 DNA: TGCGCCAGCAGCCAAGATCGGTCGGGAGGATCCTACAATGAGCAGTTCTTC; CDR3 protein: CASSQDRSGGSYNEQFF; D gene: TRBD2; V gene: TRBV4-3; clone size: .; J gene: TRBJ2-1
CDR3 DNA: TGTGCTAGTGGTTTGGGTCCAGCGGGAGGACCTAAGACCCAGTACTTC; CDR3 protein: CASGLGPAGGPKTQYF; D gene: TRBD2; V gene: TRBV12-5; clone size: .; J gene: TRBJ2-5
CDR3 DNA: TGTGCCAGTAGTCCCCAGGACAGGGGCGACTATGGCTACACCTTC; CDR3 protein: CASSPQDRGDYGYTF; D gene: TRBD1; V gene: TRBV19; clone size: .; J gene: TRBJ1-2
CDR3 DNA: TGTGCCAGCAGTGACTCGGGGGGTCCGGGCTCGGCCCAGTACTTC; CDR3 protein: CASSDSGGPGSAQYF; D gene: .; V gene: TRBV6-4; clone size: .; J gene: TRBJ2-5
CDR3 DNA: TGTGCCAGCAGCAGACAGAACACTGAAGCTTTCTTT; CDR3 protein: CASSRQNTEAFF; D gene: .; V gene: TRBV12-3/TRBV12-4; clone size: .; J gene: TRBJ1-1
CDR3 DNA: TGTGCCAGCAGCTCAGGGACAGCCTATGGCTACACCTTC; CDR3 protein: CASSSGTAYGYTF; D gene: TRBD1; V gene: TRBV5-6; clone size: few; J gene: TRBJ1-2
CDR3 DNA: TGTGCTAGTGGTTTGACCCTGGACAGGGGGCGAACTGGCTACACCTTC; CDR3 protein: CASGLTLDRGRTGYTF; D gene: TRBD1; V gene: TRBV12-5; clone size: .; J gene: TRBJ1-2
CDR3 DNA: TGCGCCAGCAGCCAAGCTGTTTCCCAGTACGAGCAGTACTTC; CDR3 protein: CASSQAVSQYEQYF; D gene: .; V gene: TRBV4-1; clone size: .; J gene: TRBJ2-7
CDR3 DNA: TGTGCCACCAGTGCTCAGGGTGGGTCAGATACGCAGTATTTT; CDR3 protein: CATSAQGGSDTQYF; D gene: .; V gene: TRBV24-1; clone size: .; J gene: TRBJ2-3
CDR3 DNA: TGTGCCAGCAGTTCCCCTCTCGTTTCCGAGGGAAACCCAGAGCAGTACTTC; CDR3 protein: CASSSPLVSEGNPEQYF; D gene: .; V gene: TRBV27; clone size: .; J gene: TRBJ2-7
CDR3 DNA: TGTGCCAGTAGTTGGGGGGTGATGGAGACCCAGTACTTC; CDR3 protein: CASSWGVMETQYF; D gene: .; V gene: TRBV19; clone size: .; J gene: TRBJ2-5
CDR3 DNA: TGCGCCAGCAGCCCGACGATTACAGGGACTGGGGCCAACGTCCTGACTTTC; CDR3 protein: CASSPTITGTGANVLTF; D gene: .; V gene: TRBV5-1; clone size: .; J gene: TRBJ2-6
CDR3 DNA: TGTGCCAGCAGTTCCTCGACAGGGCAAGCTTTCTTT; CDR3 protein: CASSSSTGQAFF; D gene: TRBD1; V gene: TRBV27; clone size: once; J gene: TRBJ1-1
CDR3 DNA: TGTGCCAGCAGTTCTGCATACAGGGGAAACACCATATATTTT; CDR3 protein: CASSSAYRGNTIYF; D gene: .; V gene: TRBV28; clone size: .; J gene: TRBJ1-3
CDR3 DNA: TGTGCCAGCAGCTTAATTCCGGACACTGAAGCTTTCTTT; CDR3 protein: CASSLIPDTEAFF; D gene: .; V gene: TRBV7-2; clone size: .; J gene: TRBJ1-1
CDR3 DNA: TGTGCCAGCAGCCCCGACAGGGACTGGGGCTACACCTTC; CDR3 protein: CASSPDRDWGYTF; D gene: TRBD1; V gene: TRBV7-3; clone size: .; J gene: TRBJ1-2
CDR3 DNA: TGTGCCAGCAGCCAGGGACTAGCGGGGGATGCGCGGGGTACCCAGTACTTC; CDR3 protein: CASSQGLAGDARGTQYF; D gene: TRBD2; V gene: TRBV3-1/TRBV3-2; clone size: .; J gene: TRBJ2-5
CDR3 DNA: TGTGCCAGCAGGAGAGACACTGAAGCTTTCTTT; CDR3 protein: CASRRDTEAFF; D gene: .; V gene: TRBV6-5; clone size: .; J gene: TRBJ1-1
CDR3 DNA: TGTGCCAGCAGCGCCCGAGCCGCACCCAACACCGGGGAGCTGTTTTTT; CDR3 protein: CASSARAAPNTGELFF; D gene: .; V gene: TRBV9; clone size: .; J gene: TRBJ2-2